The T cell receptor beta chain under discussion was sequenced for a study of cytotoxic CD8 clonotypes in ibrutinib-treated CLL. Study as a whole: The study recorded mean values of about 260,000 productive templates and approximately 90,000 productive rearrangements per sample. General study points: Sustained-remission and progressing patients' sampling times differed. Elevated clonality accompanied ibrutinib response, with a return toward baseline values at progression.

PBMCs were cryopreserved, and around 1.9 micrograms of genomic DNA from them went into TCR beta libraries. Using immunoSEQ multiplex PCR, the repertoire was profiled, and TCRdb retains in-frame clones only, with some absent. The sample consists of around 250,000 clones, 60% to 75% of them appearing once. This clone was recorded once. As yet, its antigen is unknown. Material: PBMCs, obtained after 24 months of ibrutinib treatment. The TCR originated in a human donor with chronic lymphocytic leukemia.

In nucleotides, the CDR3 is TGCGCCAGCAGCTACCGGGACGGGAACACCGGGGAGCTGTTTTTT. As protein: CASSYRDGNTGELFF. The genes are TRBV5-1 and TRBJ2-2; D possibly matches TRBD1 or TRBD2 (5 bases each). CDR1 SGHRS and CDR2 YFSETQ come from the germline V gene. The CDR3 runs to 15 residues. Trimming removed 3 bases from V and 1 base from J, with 10 bases in between.